This T cell receptor beta chain stems from a study of blood T cell repertoires in COVID-19. Looking at the study overall: Samples representing acute and convalescent COVID-19 were sourced from the United States, Italy and Spain. Sources were T cells, B-cell-depleted T cells, or PBMCs; the material itself was cDNA or gDNA.

Clones were sequenced by immunoSEQ multiplex PCR, and TCRdb holds only the in-frame ones, with some missing. The table records around 64,000 clones, under 90% of them present only once. Concerning this clone itself: Compared with germline, one end of the junction differs, possibly owing to a read error.

The CDR3 loop spans 14 amino acids. Germline V gene sequence: CDR1 SGHDT, CDR2 YYEEEE. Material: peripheral blood. The clonotype originates from a man aged 50 to 59 with active COVID-19. The chain couples TRBV5-6 to TRBJ1-2; 12 bases fit TRBD1. The DNA for the CDR3 is TGTGCCAGCAGCTTGGGAAGGGGACAGGGGGCGGCTAGCTTC. It encodes CASSLGRGQGAASF.